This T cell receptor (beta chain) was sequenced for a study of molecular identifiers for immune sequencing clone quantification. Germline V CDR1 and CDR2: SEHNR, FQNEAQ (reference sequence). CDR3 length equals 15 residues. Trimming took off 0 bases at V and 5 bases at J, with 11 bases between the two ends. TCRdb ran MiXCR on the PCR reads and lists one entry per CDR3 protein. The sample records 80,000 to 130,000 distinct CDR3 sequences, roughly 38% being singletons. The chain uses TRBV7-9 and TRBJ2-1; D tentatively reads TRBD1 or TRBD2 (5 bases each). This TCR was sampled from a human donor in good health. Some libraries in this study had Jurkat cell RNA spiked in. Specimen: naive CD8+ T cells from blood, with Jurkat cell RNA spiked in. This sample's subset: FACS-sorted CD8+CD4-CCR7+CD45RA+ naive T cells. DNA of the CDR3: TGTGCCAGCAGCTTAGCGCAGGGAGTTCACAATGAGCAGTTCTTC. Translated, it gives CASSLAQGVHNEQFF.